This T cell receptor (beta chain) was recovered during a study of T cells in localized non-small cell lung cancer (dated by TCRdb to between 2020 and 2021). About the investigation overall: Comparing tumors with uninvolved tumor-adjacent lungs, the study looked at the T cell repertoires of hundreds of patients with early-stage NSCLC. A mean age of around 69 years was recorded for the NSCLC patients, of whom around 140 were male and 95 to 110 were female. The cohort comprised a few hundred treatment-naïve NSCLC patients with resected, localized lung tumors.

About this clone: It lacks a known antigen. No base quality information exists; no much larger clone differs at one position.

What the authors observed across the whole study: Uninvolved tumor-adjacent lung showed the highest T cell clonality, higher than tumor, which suggests more focused antigenic responses in the uninvolved tumor-adjacent lung. A median of roughly 60 of the top 100 tumor clones were detected in paired uninvolved adjacent lung, and around 30 of these tumor clones were also found among the top 100 clones of the paired uninvolved adjacent lung. Higher blood T cell density associated with longer overall survival, while higher adjacent-lung clonality associated with shorter survival. Because the study design was exploratory, TCR variables were selected using unadjusted p-values without false-discovery rate correction. Multi-region tumor sequencing was not performed, so intratumor heterogeneity could not be excluded.

CDR1 SGDLS and CDR2 YYNGEE were looked up in the germline V gene. The CDR3 starts with the cysteine, ends with the phenylalanine, and has 16 residues. Only the CDR3 DNA is retained, 48 bases long and in frame from the first base. V is cut back by 3 bases and J by 2 bases, with 6 bases in the junction unmatched. The immunoSEQ Assay was used to sequence TCR beta CDR3 regions from DNA. From the authors' description of their analysis: T cell density was computed as TCR beta template counts normalized to usable DNA estimated by amplifying housekeeping genes. The preseqR package was used to estimate richness by extrapolating to 400,000 templates for PBMC samples and to 120,000 templates for tissue samples. Clonality was defined by subtracting Pielou's evenness from one. To identify tissue-enriched TCRs, differential abundance testing was run on productive amino-acid clonotypes with a minimum total count of 5 and an alpha of 0.1. The Jaccard Index and the Morisita Overlap Index were used to measure how much the repertoires overlapped between compartments. TCR beta CDR3s were clustered by GLIPH together with public tetramer-defined viral CDR3s, and at least three viral sequences plus V-gene enrichment were required for viral motifs. TCRdb provides this immuneACCESS table in a form limited to in-frame rearrangements. Some clones are lacking; in checked studies, under half of them reflect an unresolved V gene, and why the rest are absent is not known. The V and J calls and clone size come from that table; D and trimming were worked out from the DNA. This sample lists 45,000 to 60,000 clones; 75% to 90% were detected once. 5.2% of the sample belongs to the ten largest clones.

At diagnosis, tumor, uninvolved tumor-adjacent lung and peripheral blood were collected and then preserved as a mix of FFPE and fresh-frozen material. For TCR repertoire profiling, the blood samples were analyzed as peripheral blood mononuclear cells. The chain employs TRBV9 and TRBJ2-3; 10 junctional bases match TRBD2. The receptor was derived from a woman between 40 and 69 years old with stage I lung adenocarcinoma. The source material was peripheral blood, sampled before any cancer treatment. The nucleotides read TGTGCCAGCAGCGCGTTTACTAGCGGGGTCACAGATACGCAGTATTTT. Its protein is CASSAFTSGVTDTQYF.